The 10 T cell receptor beta chains below all came from one sample that was sequenced in a study of cytomegalovirus exposure and HLA in healthy donors. PCR involved 60 Vbeta and 13 Jbeta primers. Data came from immunoSEQ multiplex PCR; TCRdb stores just in-frame clones and leaves some out. The sample lists some 99,000 clones, roughly 70% occurring once. The material sequenced was PBMCs. Receptor source: a man in his forties or fifties in good health and CMV-seronegative.

The V call is TRBV18, the J call TRBJ1-1, with D hard to call. Germline assignment: CDR1 KGHSH and CDR2 LQKENI. This CDR3 region has 14 residues. The V gene lost 3 bases and the J gene lost 6 bases, with 14 bases spanning the gap. The DNA for the CDR3 is TGTGCCAGCTCACCTGCCCGTATCGGGGCTGAAGCTTTCTTT. This translates into CASSPARIGAEAFF.

The chain combines TRBV6-1 with TRBJ2-7; 8 nucleotides match TRBD2. The V segment lost 2 bases and the J segment 3 bases; nucleotides outside the gene matches: 3. This CDR3 comprises 14 residues. Germline assignment: CDR1 MNHNS and CDR2 SASEGT. CDR3 residues: CASSESGGGYEQYF. CDR3 nucleotide sequence: TGTGCCAGCAGTGAATCCGGGGGGGGCTACGAGCAGTACTTC.

This clone was seen more than once but under ten times. The chain links TRBV5-4 to TRBJ2-1; 15 bases fit TRBD2. V lost 3 bases, J lost 3 bases, and 4 bases stayed unmatched. The CDR3 consists of 17 residues. Per germline, CDR1 SGHNT and CDR2 YYREEE (reference sequence). CDR3 in DNA: TGTGCCAGCAGCTCTGGACTAGCGGGGGGGGACTACAATGAGCAGTTCTTC. It is translated as CASSSGLAGGDYNEQFF.

The V call is TRBV5-6, the J call TRBJ1-4; 9 bases match TRBD1. The ends lost 4 bases at V and 8 bases at J; junction bases unmatched: 9. Germline CDR1 reads SGHDT; CDR2 reads YYEEEE. CDR3 size: 15 residues. The CDR3 protein is CASSPVGQGGEKLFF. The DNA of the CDR3 is TGTGCCAGCAGCCCGGTGGGACAGGGTGGAGAAAAACTGTTTTTT.

The V gene is TRBV5-1, the J gene TRBJ1-4; D is possibly TRBD1 (5 bases). With 0 bases removed from V and 0 bases from J, the gap between germline ends came to 12 bases. In germline, CDR1 is SGHRS, CDR2 YFSETQ. The CDR3 runs 17 residues. CDR3 sequence reads: CASSLEGLTATNEKLFF. In DNA form, the CDR3 reads TGCGCCAGCAGCTTGGAAGGGTTGACAGCAACTAATGAAAAACTGTTTTTT. Full variable domain (outside the CDR3, taken from reference TRBV5-1 and TRBJ1-4): KAGVTQTPRYLIKTRGQQVTLSCSPISGHRSVSWYQQTPGQGLQFLFEYFSETQRNKGNFPGRFSGRQFSNSRSEMNVSTLELGDSALYLCASSLEGLTATNEKLFFGSGTQLSVL.

The genes are TRBV5-6 and TRBJ2-7; possibly TRBD1 for D (6 bases). With 0 bases removed from V and 5 bases from J, the gap between germline ends came to 9 bases. This CDR3 region has 13 residues. Germline V lookup: CDR1 SGHDT, CDR2 YYEEEE. In DNA, the CDR3 is TGTGCCAGCAGCTTGGCCAGGGGTGACGAGCAGTACTTC. The encoded protein is CASSLARGDEQYF. Variable domain in full (rest from reference TRBV5-6 and TRBJ2-7): DAGVTQSPTHLIKTRGQQVTLRCSPKSGHDTVSWYQQALGQGPQFIFQYYEEEERQRGNFPDRFSGHQFPNYSSELNVNALLLGDSALYLCASSLARGDEQYFGPGTRLTVT.

The chain couples TRBV18 to TRBJ1-5; no clear D gene. Trimming pared 4 bases from V and 5 bases from J, leaving 9 bases between. The CDR3 length is 13 residues. Germline V gene lookup returns CDR1 KGHSH and CDR2 LQKENI. CDR3 nucleotides: TGTGCCAGCTCACTCGATACACATCAGCCCCAGCATTTT. Protein sequence: CASSLDTHQPQHF.

This chain links TRBV4-1 with TRBJ1-1; TRBD1 is a possible D gene (6 bases). With 5 bases removed from V and 2 bases from J, the gap between germline ends came to 18 bases. This CDR3 is 16 amino acids long. CDR1 and CDR2 (germline): MGHRA, YSYEKL. The CDR3 bases are TGCGCCAGCAGCTTTACGTCCCGGACAGAAAACACTGAAGCTTTCTTT. Protein sequence: CASSFTSRTENTEAFF.

The chain uses TRBV2 and TRBJ2-3; 10 positions agree with TRBD2. The ends lost 10 bases at V and 2 bases at J; junction bases unmatched: 6. The CDR3 covers 14 residues. Per germline, CDR1 SNHLY and CDR2 FYNNEI. CDR3 loop: CAILAGTFTDTQYF. CDR3 nucleotide sequence: TGTGCCATACTAGCGGGAACATTCACAGATACGCAGTATTTT.

The CDR3 DNA reads as TGTGCCAGCAGCACTAGCGGGGGGCAGAGAGATACGCAGTATTTT. This sequence encodes CASSTSGGQRDTQYF. The chain uses TRBV9 and TRBJ2-3, with 12 bases fitting TRBD2. CDR3 length: 15 amino acids. In germline, CDR1 is SGDLS, CDR2 YYNGEE. J lost 5 bases, V lost 4 bases, and 5 bases had no gene match.